This T cell receptor (beta chain) was identified in a study of cytomegalovirus exposure and HLA in healthy donors. The PCR made use of 60 Vbeta and 13 Jbeta primers. Method: immunoSEQ multiplex PCR; TCRdb's copy keeps in-frame clones and lacks some. The sample holds 130,000 to 150,000 clones; roughly four fifths are singletons and the top ten take approximately 6%. Notes on this clone: Its specificity is not known.

Germline CDR1 reads SGHRS; CDR2 reads YFSETQ. The CDR3 sequence is 16 residues long. V trimming: 0 bases; J trimming: 2 bases; junction bases outside the gene matches: 4. Study findings and constraints: Among TCR beta chains, those listed as cytomegalovirus-associated numbered roughly 150. DRB1 had the most TCR associations and HLA-C the fewest, a later analysis found, with rates varying by HLA locus. Confirmation in vitro established that a few CMV-associated chains were specific for CMV antigens.

Sequences were obtained from PBMCs. The clonotype originates from a man aged 30 to 39 in good health and CMV-seropositive. The J gene is TRBJ1-3, the V gene TRBV5-1; TRBD1 matches 8 bases. The DNA of the CDR3 is TGCGCCAGCAGCTTGGTGGGACAGGTGGCTGGAAACACCATATATTTT. It yields the protein CASSLVGQVAGNTIYF.